This TCR beta chain was profiled in a study of T cell repertoires in cytomegalovirus infection. Study-level information: It was the public TCR beta signatures that indicated both CMV infection and matching HLA type.

Germline values: CDR1 DFQATT, CDR2 SNEGSKA (reference sequence). V shed 1 base, J shed 8 bases, and the junction held 8 bases outside the gene matches. The CDR3 totals 15 residues. TCRdb re-called the reads through MiXCR, storing one row per CDR3 protein. The data show about 210,000 distinct CDR3 sequences, roughly 6.5% seen once. Study results and caveats: The ex vivo response showed dominance by HLA-C-restricted CMV-specific TCR beta clonotypes. There were carriers of CMV plus the relevant HLA, and cumulative public TCR beta family frequency identified them.

This clonotype was observed many times. Its specificity is unknown. The rearrangement joins TRBV20-1 to TRBJ2-1; 10 nucleotides line up with TRBD2. The source material was PBMCs. This TCR was recovered from a human donor in good health (CMV status not recorded). Some clones in this sample may be carry-over from other donors' samples. CDR3 nucleotides: TGCAGTGCTAGAGCTCCGGGACTAGCGATGCATGAGCAGTTCTTC. This translates into CSARAPGLAMHEQFF.